This T cell receptor (beta chain) is drawn from a study of T cell responses to AZD1222 COVID-19 vaccine. Study-wide results and caveats: Unmutated variant regions are reportedly targeted by nearly half of spike-specific TCRs. Donors in the cohort were predominantly white British and more often female, and clonal diversity was possibly underestimated. Repertoire samples came only from after the peak T cell response.

Note on this clone: Its antigen is still unknown.

The protocol was immunoSEQ multiplex PCR, while the TCRdb copy is restricted to in-frame clones and leaves out a portion. The sample shows roughly 93,000 clones, over 85% of them seen only once. The CDR3 totals 13 residues. V shed 1 base and J shed 5 bases, with 8 bases lying between them. CDR1 is SGHTA, CDR2 FQGNSA, per germline. Second-dose intervals near 4 or 12 weeks were combined. The chain has TRBV7-2 and TRBJ1-1; D gene uncertain. The input for sequencing was peripheral blood, taken 28 days after the second AZD1222 dose. The receptor comes from an adult who received the AZD1222 COVID-19 vaccine. CDR3 coding DNA: TGTGCCAGCAGCTTAGAAGTGAGGACTGAAGCTTTCTTT. This codes for CASSLEVRTEAFF.